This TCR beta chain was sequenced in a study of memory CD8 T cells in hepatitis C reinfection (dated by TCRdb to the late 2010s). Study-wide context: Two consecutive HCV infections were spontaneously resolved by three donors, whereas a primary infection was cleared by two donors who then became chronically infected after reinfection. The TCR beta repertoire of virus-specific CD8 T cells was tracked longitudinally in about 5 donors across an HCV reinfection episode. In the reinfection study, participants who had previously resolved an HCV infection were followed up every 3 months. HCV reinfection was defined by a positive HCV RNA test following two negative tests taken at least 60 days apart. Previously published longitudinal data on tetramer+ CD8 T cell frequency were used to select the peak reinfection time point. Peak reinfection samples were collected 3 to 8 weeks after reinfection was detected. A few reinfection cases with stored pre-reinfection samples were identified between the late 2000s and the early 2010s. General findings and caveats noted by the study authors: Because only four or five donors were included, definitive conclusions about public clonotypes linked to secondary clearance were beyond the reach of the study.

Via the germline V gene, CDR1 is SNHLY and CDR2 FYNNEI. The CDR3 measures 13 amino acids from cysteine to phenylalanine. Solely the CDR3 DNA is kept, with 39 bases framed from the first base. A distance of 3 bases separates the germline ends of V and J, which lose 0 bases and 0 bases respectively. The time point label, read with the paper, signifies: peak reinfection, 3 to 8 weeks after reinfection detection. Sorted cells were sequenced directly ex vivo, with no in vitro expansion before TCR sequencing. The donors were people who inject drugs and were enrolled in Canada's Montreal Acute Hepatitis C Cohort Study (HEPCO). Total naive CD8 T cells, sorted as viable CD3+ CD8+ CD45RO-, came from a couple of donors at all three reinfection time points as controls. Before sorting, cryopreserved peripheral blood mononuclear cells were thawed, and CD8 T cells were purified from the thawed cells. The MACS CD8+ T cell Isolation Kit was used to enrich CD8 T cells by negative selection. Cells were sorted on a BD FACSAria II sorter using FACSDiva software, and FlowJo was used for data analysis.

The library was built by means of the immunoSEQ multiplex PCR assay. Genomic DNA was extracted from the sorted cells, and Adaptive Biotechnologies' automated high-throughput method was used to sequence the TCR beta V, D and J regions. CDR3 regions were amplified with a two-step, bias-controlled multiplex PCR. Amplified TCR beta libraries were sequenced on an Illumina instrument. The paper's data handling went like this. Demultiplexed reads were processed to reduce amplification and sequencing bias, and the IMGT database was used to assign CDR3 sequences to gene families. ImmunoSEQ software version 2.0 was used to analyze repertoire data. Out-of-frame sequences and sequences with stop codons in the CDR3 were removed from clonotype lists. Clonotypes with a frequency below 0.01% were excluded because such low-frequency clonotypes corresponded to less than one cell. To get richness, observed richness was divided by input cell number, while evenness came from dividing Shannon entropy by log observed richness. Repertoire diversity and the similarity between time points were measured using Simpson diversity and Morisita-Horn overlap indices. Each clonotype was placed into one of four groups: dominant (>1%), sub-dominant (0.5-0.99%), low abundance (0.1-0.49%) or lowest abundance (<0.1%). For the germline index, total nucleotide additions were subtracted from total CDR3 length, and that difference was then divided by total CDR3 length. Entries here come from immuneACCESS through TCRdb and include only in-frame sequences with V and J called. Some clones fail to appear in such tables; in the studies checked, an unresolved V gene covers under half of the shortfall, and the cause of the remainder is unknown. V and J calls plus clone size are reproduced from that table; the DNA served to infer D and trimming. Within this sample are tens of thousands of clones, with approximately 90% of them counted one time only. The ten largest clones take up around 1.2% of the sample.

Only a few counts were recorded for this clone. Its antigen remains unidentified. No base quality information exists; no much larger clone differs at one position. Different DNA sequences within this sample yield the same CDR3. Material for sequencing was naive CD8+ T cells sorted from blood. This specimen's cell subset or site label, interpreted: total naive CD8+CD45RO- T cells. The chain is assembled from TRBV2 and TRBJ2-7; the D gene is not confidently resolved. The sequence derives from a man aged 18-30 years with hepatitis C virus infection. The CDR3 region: CASSEAASYEQYF. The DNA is TGTGCCAGCAGTGAAGCGGCCTCCTACGAGCAGTACTTC.